The clone carrying this T cell receptor beta chain was seen ten or more times. What it recognizes is unknown. TCRdb called the reads again in MiXCR, with one record for every CDR3 protein. The sample lists fewer than 250,000 distinct CDR3 sequences, around an eighth occurring once. This sample is part of a study of T cell repertoires in cytomegalovirus infection. Study-wide context: Shared public TCR beta signatures pointed to both CMV infection and a matching HLA type.

Study-level points and caveats: Dominating the ex vivo response were HLA-C-restricted CMV-specific TCR beta clonotypes.

The CDR3 is 14 residues long. Trimming at V came to 2 bases and at J to 4 bases, leaving 3 bases not matched to a gene. CDR1 MNHEY and CDR2 SVGAGI come from the germline V gene. Sequencing used PBMCs. V usage is TRBV6-5 and J usage is TRBJ2-7; 9 bases match TRBD1. This clonotype was sampled from a human donor in good health (CMV status not recorded). Some clones in this sample may be carry-over from other donors' samples. Here the CDR3 reads CASSYAGQGYEQYF. In DNA, the CDR3 is TGTGCCAGCAGTTACGCCGGACAGGGGTACGAGCAGTACTTC.